This T cell receptor beta chain was recorded in a study of regulatory T cells in long-lasting Graves disease. Study findings and constraints: Persistent Graves' patients showed a TCR diversity that was lower than that of newly diagnosed ones. The persistent group shared around 2,700 public clonotypes, more than the approximately 970 shared by new patients.

Sequencing libraries for TCR beta were prepared with iRepertoire HTBI primers and Arm-PCR of CDR3 regions. TCRdb independently ran MiXCR on the multiplex PCR reads; one entry per CDR3 protein. The table lists approximately 300,000 distinct CDR3 sequences, approximately 20% of them singletons. Time point: newly diagnosed GD, antithyroid drugs for less than 3 months. TCR sequences were obtained from RNA taken from PBMCs. This clonotype has ten or more counts. No antigen is known for it. The CDR3 contains 13 residues. The V end was cut by 0 bases, the J end by 6 bases, with 7 bases between. Germline V gene data show CDR1 as ENHRY and CDR2 as SYGVKD.

Here the sequenced sample was peripheral blood mononuclear cells (PBMCs), taken at new diagnosis, from a patient treated with antithyroid drugs. The gene calls are TRBV10-3 and TRBJ2-3, with no clear D. This sequence originates from a female donor with Graves disease. Here the CDR3 DNA reads TGTGCCATCAGTGAGTCGATCGTGGATACGCAGTATTTT. It yields the protein CAISESIVDTQYF.